The source of this T cell receptor beta chain is a study of blood T cell repertoires in COVID-19. Study overall: The United States, Italy and Spain provided the acute and convalescent COVID-19 samples. T cells, B-cell-depleted T cells, or PBMCs supplied cDNA or gDNA.

Per the original methods: Nucleated cell number was recorded as an estimate derived from reference gene primer amplification. Only in-frame clones appear in the TCRdb table, and some are missing; sequencing was by immunoSEQ multiplex PCR. V, J and clone size are those of that table, while D and trimming were read from the DNA. The repertoire has under 200,000 clones, just over 85% of them found once; the top ten carry about 7%. Germline V lookup: CDR1 SEHNR, CDR2 FQNEAQ (reference sequence). Between the trimmed V and J ends, which lost 5 bases and 9 bases, there was a span of 14 bases. There are 13 residues in the CDR3.

What was sequenced was peripheral blood. This TCR derives from a man in his forties or fifties with active or convalescent COVID-19. The rearrangement joins TRBV7-9 to TRBJ2-1; maybe TRBD2 (5 bases). The CDR3 reads CASSHSLALEQFF. CDR3 bases: TGTGCCAGCAGCCATTCCCTAGCACTTGAGCAGTTCTTC.